This T cell receptor beta chain derives from a study of blood T cell repertoires in COVID-19. Study-wide context: Acute-phase and convalescent COVID-19 samples originated in the United States, Italy and Spain. PBMCs, B-cell-depleted T cells, or T cells were the source of the cDNA or gDNA that made up the material.

In the original workflow: Cell counts per sample came from amplifying reference gene primers. Assay: immunoSEQ multiplex PCR; the TCRdb copy retains only in-frame clones and omits some. V, J and clone size were drawn from that table, and D and trimming were deduced from the DNA. The sample lists 85,000 to 130,000 clones, roughly 90% occurring once. V was cut by 5 bases and J by 12 bases, with 13 bases left in between. CDR3 length: 12 amino acids. Germline CDR1 KGHDR, CDR2 SFDVKD. The chain couples TRBV24-1 to TRBJ1-5; possible D gene TRBD1, 5 bases. The sequence derives from a man aged 70 or older with acute or convalescent COVID-19. Material: peripheral blood. The CDR3 DNA follows: TGTGCCACCAGTGCTGACAGTTCTATCCAGCATTTT. This sequence encodes CATSADSSIQHF.